Detailed here is one TCR beta chain. As yet, its antigen is unknown. The Oncomine TCR Beta short-read assay was applied to DNA of cultured CD4+ T cells. TCRdb redid the calling of the PCR reads with MiXCR, one entry per CDR3 protein. The table includes about 11,000 distinct CDR3 sequences, around 78% detected once. These data belong to a study of vaccination and CD4 T cells after COVID-19. Background on the study: Investigators took post-vaccine samples a median roughly 70 days after dose two, within a range of 14 to 241. The cells in question were stimulated using overlapping spike peptides derived from SARS-CoV-2, HCoV-NL63, HCoV-OC43 and HCoV-229E. Overall study results and limits: Convalescent patients studied were relatively few, and early post-infection timepoints were absent.

Treatment defined: roughly nine-day PBMC culture with coronavirus spike peptide pools or control peptides (ViraFEST assay). From germline, CDR1 is SGHVS and CDR2 FQNEAQ. The V and J ends lost 5 bases and 3 bases respectively, with 20 bases between them. The CDR3 has 16 amino acids. This TCR was recovered from a human donor who had recovered from COVID-19. Sequencing used CD4+ T cells from blood, cultured in vitro. The chain recombines TRBV7-8 with TRBJ2-7; possibly TRBD2 for D (5 bases). DNA of the CDR3: TGTGCCAGCAGCCCCGCACGGGGAACCAGAGGCTACGAGCAGTACTTC. Translating it yields CASSPARGTRGYEQYF.